Below, 32 T cell receptor beta chains from the same sample are listed, as sequenced in a study of CD8+ T cells in alopecia areata. cDNA serving as the sequencing template came from extracted, reverse transcribed RNA. Profiled with immunoSEQ multiplex PCR; TCRdb holds only in-frame clones, not every one. The sample holds some 170,000 clones, about 70% seen once. This specimen was CD8+ T cells sorted from blood, taken at week 0. The receptors come from a human donor with alopecia areata.

This rearrangement joins TRBV28 to TRBJ2-2, with D possibly TRBD1 on 7 matching bases. Germline V gene lookup returns CDR1 MDHEN and CDR2 SYDVKM. The CDR3 loop spans 15 amino acids. V lost 7 bases and J 3 bases, leaving 15 bases between the germline ends. The CDR3 DNA reads TGTGCCAGCACCCAAGACAGGGAGGACACCGGGGAGCTGTTTTTT. It yields the protein CASTQDREDTGELFF.

V is TRBV27 and J is TRBJ2-3, with D uncertain. The CDR3 is 15 residues long. Trimming took 5 bases from V and 0 from J, leaving 12 bases between them. The germline V gene has CDR1 MNHEY and CDR2 SMNVEV (reference sequence). The CDR3 here is CASSQSYPSTDTQYF. CDR3 DNA sequence: TGTGCCAGCAGTCAAAGCTACCCTAGCACAGATACGCAGTATTTT.

CDR3 DNA: TGTGCCATCAGTGAGTTACCAGGTCTAAACACTGAAGCTTTCTTT. The encoded protein is CAISELPGLNTEAFF. The genes are TRBV10-3 and TRBJ1-1; no clear D. The CDR3 loop spans 15 amino acids. Germline-derived CDR1 and CDR2 are ENHRY and SYGVKD. The germline V and J ends were trimmed by 1 base and 2 bases, with 11 bases remaining between them.

The V and J genes are TRBV27 and TRBJ1-5, with 8 bases identical to TRBD1. V lost 5 bases to trimming and J lost 0 bases; unmatched junction nucleotides: 6. The germline gives CDR1 MNHEY, CDR2 SMNVEV (reference sequence). The CDR3 runs 16 residues. The CDR3: CASSGQGGDSNQPQHF. The CDR3 coding sequence is TGTGCCAGCAGTGGACAGGGAGGCGATAGCAATCAGCCCCAGCATTTT.

This clone was picked up a small number of times. This chain joins TRBV13 and TRBJ1-5, with TRBD1 matching over 9 bases. Germline values: CDR1 PRHDT, CDR2 FYEKMQ (reference sequence). This CDR3 contains 14 residues. V lost 5 bases to trimming and J lost 6 bases; unmatched junction nucleotides: 5. CDR3 residues: CASSMGQGSQPQHF. The CDR3 bases are TGTGCCAGCAGCATGGGACAGGGCAGTCAGCCCCAGCATTTT.

This clone was seen a few times. The chain couples TRBV7-9 to TRBJ2-7; 12 nucleotides agree with TRBD1. This CDR3 has 16 residues. Germline V gene lookup returns CDR1 SEHNR and CDR2 FQNEAQ (reference sequence). V dropped 4 bases and J dropped 6; count of bases not matched to a gene: 10. The CDR3 loop reads CASSSTPGQGAAEQYF. CDR3 in DNA: TGTGCCAGCAGCTCTACTCCGGGACAGGGGGCCGCCGAGCAGTACTTC. The whole variable domain, filled in from reference TRBV7-9 and TRBJ2-7, reads DTGVSQNPRHKITKRGQNVTFRCDPISEHNRLYWYRQTLGQGPEFLTYFQNEAQLEKSRLLSDRFSAERPKGSFSTLEIQRTEQGDSAMYLCASSSTPGQGAAEQYFGPGTRLTVT.

The rearrangement joins TRBV2 to TRBJ2-3; D is perhaps TRBD2 (5 bases). Germline CDR1 reads SNHLY; CDR2 reads FYNNEI. The CDR3 is 16 residues long. The V end was cut by 2 bases, the J end by 0 bases, with 12 bases between. CDR3 amino acids: CASSERVGASTDTQYF. The CDR3 DNA reads TGTGCCAGCAGTGAAAGGGTGGGAGCCAGCACAGATACGCAGTATTTT.

V is TRBV29-1 and J is TRBJ2-5, with D tentatively TRBD1 (5 bases). TRBJ2-7 explains the end of the DNA better; the J call may be wrong. The CDR3 runs 13 residues. CDR1 and CDR2 from the germline V gene are SQVTM and ANQGSEA. The CDR3 reads CSVIGHLSYEQYF. The CDR3 region has the DNA TGCAGCGTGATAGGACACCTCTCCTACGAGCAGTACTTC.

This chain joins TRBV27 and TRBJ2-5; 10 nucleotides align to TRBD2. This CDR3 is 17 amino acids long. With 0 bases clipped from V and 5 bases from J, the junction kept 9 bases outside the gene matches. The germline V gene encodes CDR1 MNHEY and CDR2 SMNVEV (reference sequence). CDR3 DNA: TGTGCCAGCAGTTTATCGGCCGGGACTAGCGTCCTGGAGACCCAGTACTTC. This codes for CASSLSAGTSVLETQYF.

The rearrangement uses TRBV29-1 and TRBJ1-5; D is unresolved. Germline values: CDR1 SQVTM, CDR2 ANQGSEA. With 4 bases removed from V and 7 bases from J, the gap between germline ends came to 14 bases. The CDR3 has 13 amino acids. The CDR3 coding sequence is TGCAGCGTTGGGGAGGGAACGCAGCAGCCCCAGCATTTT. This codes for CSVGEGTQQPQHF.

This chain connects TRBV9 to TRBJ2-3; D is uncertain. The length of the CDR3 is 14 residues. Trimming took 5 bases from V and 0 from J, leaving 10 bases between them. Per the germline V gene, CDR1 is SGDLS and CDR2 is YYNGEE. The CDR3 here is CASRAERSTDTQYF. In DNA, the CDR3 is TGTGCCAGCAGGGCGGAGAGAAGCACAGATACGCAGTATTTT. The full variable domain, with the rest looked up from reference TRBV9 and TRBJ2-3, is DSGVTQTPKHLITATGQRVTLRCSPRSGDLSVYWYQQSLDQGLQFLIQYYNGEERAKGNILERFSAQQFPDLHSELNLSSLELGDSALYFCASRAERSTDTQYFGPGTRLTVL.

The V call is TRBV5-1, the J call TRBJ1-4, with D possibly being TRBD1 (5 bases). Germline CDR1 and CDR2: SGHRS and YFSETQ. The CDR3 is 15 residues long. Trimming left V 0 bases short and J 7 bases short, with 13 bases between. This CDR3 reads CASSLAGQGIEKLFF. The CDR3 region has the DNA TGCGCCAGCAGCTTGGCCGGGCAGGGTATTGAAAAACTGTTTTTT.

This chain connects TRBV19 to TRBJ1-5, with 7 bases matching TRBD1. The germline gives CDR1 LNHDA, CDR2 SQIVND (reference sequence). The trim removed 4 bases at V and 11 bases at J, leaving 11 bases unmatched. This CDR3 contains 14 residues. The CDR3 loop is CASSKDRWEWTQHF. The CDR3 DNA reads TGTGCCAGTAGTAAGGACAGGTGGGAATGGACCCAGCATTTT.

The V call is TRBV6-5, the J call TRBJ1-2; possible D gene TRBD1, 5 bases. Germline-derived CDR1 and CDR2 are MNHEY and SVGAGI. V was cut by 9 bases and J by 7 bases, with 24 bases left in between. The CDR3 is made up of 15 amino acids. This CDR3 is CASHPSRAVWIGYTF. CDR3 DNA: TGTGCCAGTCACCCCTCCAGGGCAGTCTGGATTGGCTACACCTTC.

This clone was counted only a few times. The rearrangement links TRBV29-1 to TRBJ2-7, with TRBD1 matching over 9 bases. The CDR3 runs 12 residues. The junction had 4 bases not matched to a gene; V was cut back by 7 bases and J by 3 bases. Germline CDR1 SQVTM, CDR2 ANQGSEA. CDR3 amino acids: CSARTGDYEQYF. The CDR3 DNA is TGCAGCGCCAGGACAGGGGACTACGAGCAGTACTTC.

This clone came up a few times. The rearrangement links TRBV29-1 to TRBJ1-1; D ambiguous. Germline V gives CDR1 SQVTM, CDR2 ANQGSEA. The V gene lost 4 bases and the J gene lost 5 bases, with 8 bases spanning the gap. CDR3 size: 11 residues. CDR3 in DNA: TGCAGCGTTGGGGGTGTAACTGAAGCTTTCTTT. Translating it yields CSVGGVTEAFF.

The CDR3 nucleotides are TGTGCCAGCAGCCCCCGGGCGGGTGAGCAGTTCTTC. Its translation is CASSPRAGEQFF. The rearrangement uses TRBV9 and TRBJ2-1, with TRBD2 as a possible D gene (5 bases). Germline V gene data show CDR1 as SGDLS and CDR2 as YYNGEE. V was cut by 4 bases and J by 9 bases, with 11 bases left in between. This CDR3 has 12 residues.

In this sample, this clone turned up once. This sequence joins TRBV5-6 and TRBJ1-1; 9 bases agree with TRBD1. Per the germline V gene, CDR1 is SGHDT and CDR2 is YYEEEE. The CDR3 has 15 amino acids. The J segment lost 8 bases and the V segment lost 2 bases, leaving 10 bases of the junction unmatched. DNA for the CDR3: TGTGCCAGCAGCTTCGGGACAGGGTTGACGGCAGAAGCTTTCTTT. Its protein product is CASSFGTGLTAEAFF.

This chain joins TRBV11-2 and TRBJ2-7; D might be TRBD1 or TRBD2, each matching 5 bases. V lost 1 base to trimming and J lost 8 bases, with 6 bases between them. The CDR3 has 11 amino acids. Germline lookup yields CDR1 SGHAT and CDR2 FQNNGV. CDR3 sequence: CASSLGGQQYF. The CDR3 DNA reads as TGTGCCAGCAGCTTAGGGGGACAGCAGTACTTC.

The chain is built from TRBV29-1 and TRBJ1-2, with D possibly matching TRBD1 (6 bases). From germline, CDR1 is SQVTM and CDR2 ANQGSEA. Between the trimmed V and J ends, which lost 1 base and 4 bases, there was a span of 10 bases. The CDR3 has 13 amino acids. The CDR3 DNA sequence: TGCAGCGTTGAAGCCAGGGGTACCTATGGCTACACCTTC. Its protein product is CSVEARGTYGYTF.

Only a few counts were recorded for this clone. V usage is TRBV6-4 and J usage is TRBJ1-2, with 10 bases aligning to TRBD1. CDR3 length equals 19 residues. From germline, CDR1 is MRHNA and CDR2 SNTAGT. The V gene end was trimmed by 0 bases and the J gene end by 0 bases; junction bases not matched to a gene: 10. Here the CDR3 DNA reads TGTGCCAGCAGTGACTCCCCACACCCCGGACAGGGGGCTAACTATGGCTACACCTTC. As protein: CASSDSPHPGQGANYGYTF.

This chain joins TRBV11-2 and TRBJ2-4, with D perhaps matching TRBD1 or TRBD2 (5 bases each). From germline, CDR1 is SGHAT and CDR2 FQNNGV. Trimming cost V 2 bases and J 1 base, with 12 bases left between them. This CDR3 has 16 residues. In nucleotides, the CDR3 is TGTGCCAGCAGCTTATTTGGGGGAACGGCCAAAAACATTCAGTACTTC. This gives the protein CASSLFGGTAKNIQYF.

The chain links TRBV27 to TRBJ1-3, with 9 positions matching TRBD1. CDR1 MNHEY and CDR2 SMNVEV come from the germline V gene (reference sequence). The V and J ends lost 5 bases and 2 bases, in that order; junction bases with no gene match: 4. The CDR3 length is 15 residues. CDR3: CASSQGTGTGNTIYF. CDR3 DNA: TGTGCCAGCAGTCAAGGGACAGGGACTGGAAACACCATATATTTT.

This clone came up a few times. This chain joins TRBV15 and TRBJ2-7, with 8 nucleotides matching TRBD2. There are 15 residues in the CDR3. J gave up 4 bases and V 0 bases, and 5 bases lay outside the gene matches. CDR1 and CDR2 (germline): LNHNV, YYDKDF (reference sequence). This CDR3 is CATSRDQGLGYEQYF. CDR3 DNA: TGTGCCACCAGCAGAGATCAGGGACTAGGATACGAGCAGTACTTC.

The rearrangement uses TRBV25-1 and TRBJ1-5; D may be TRBD1 (5 bases). This CDR3 has 14 residues. The V gene lost 3 bases and the J gene lost 2 bases, with 8 bases spanning the gap. Germline V gene lookup returns CDR1 MGHDK and CDR2 SYGVNS. CDR3 sequence reads: CASSDLGGNQPQHF. CDR3 coding DNA: TGTGCCAGCAGTGATCTAGGGGGCAATCAGCCCCAGCATTTT.

The V and J genes are TRBV2 and TRBJ1-2, with 9 bases that match TRBD1. The length of the CDR3 is 16 residues. From germline, CDR1 is SNHLY and CDR2 FYNNEI. After removal of 0 bases from V and 7 bases from J, the junction contained 9 bases not matched to a gene. The CDR3 loop is CASSEAGVGTGFGYTF. The CDR3 DNA sequence: TGTGCCAGCAGTGAAGCGGGGGTTGGGACAGGGTTTGGCTACACCTTC.

The genes are TRBV11-2 and TRBJ2-3, with D perhaps TRBD1 or TRBD2 (5 bases each). Germline V CDR1 and CDR2: SGHAT, FQNNGV. The germline V and J ends were trimmed by 1 base and 0 bases, with 8 bases remaining between them. The CDR3 is 15 residues long. For the CDR3, the DNA is TGTGCCAGCAGCTTAGTGGGACCTAGCACAGATACGCAGTATTTT. Amino acids: CASSLVGPSTDTQYF. Drawing the rest from reference TRBV11-2 and TRBJ2-3, the complete variable domain is EAGVAQSPRYKIIEKRQSVAFWCNPISGHATLYWYQQILGQGPKLLIQFQNNGVVDDSQLPKDRFSAERLKGVDSTLKIQPAKLEDSAVYLCASSLVGPSTDTQYFGPGTRLTVL.

This chain links TRBV30 with TRBJ1-2; D remains ambiguous. Germline CDR1 and CDR2: GTSNPN and SVGIG (reference sequence). V lost 3 bases to trimming and J lost 1 base, with 18 bases between them. The CDR3 length is 16 residues. The CDR3 loop reads CAWSDVWTGVNYGYTF. CDR3 sequence (DNA): TGTGCCTGGAGCGACGTCTGGACGGGAGTTAACTATGGCTACACCTTC.

This clone was seen more than once but under ten times. The genes are TRBV9 and TRBJ2-2; D is tentatively TRBD1 or TRBD2 (5 bases each). CDR1 SGDLS and CDR2 YYNGEE come from the germline V gene. Trimming took off 4 bases at V and 5 bases at J, with 9 bases between the two ends. This CDR3 spans 13 amino acids. The CDR3 bases are TGTGCCAGCAGCCCTTGGGGGACCGGGGAGCTGTTTTTT. Its protein is CASSPWGTGELFF.

The chain carries TRBV9 and TRBJ2-7, with a tentative D call TRBD2 (5 bases). Germline V gene lookup returns CDR1 SGDLS and CDR2 YYNGEE. V lost 3 bases, J lost 4 bases, and 11 bases lay in between. The CDR3 loop spans 13 amino acids. This chain's CDR3 is CASSDRSGYEQYF. The CDR3 DNA sequence: TGTGCCAGCAGCGACCGATCGGGGTACGAGCAGTACTTC.

This clone was picked up one time. The V and J genes are TRBV11-3 and TRBJ2-7; TRBD1 matches at 10 bases. J was trimmed by 5 bases and V by 4 bases; bases with no gene match: 14. The CDR3 is 17 residues long. CDR1 SGHNT and CDR2 YENEEA come from the germline V gene. The CDR3 DNA is TGTGCCAGCAGCTCCCCCCTCCTCCGGGACAGGGGTCACGAGCAGTACTTC. Residues: CASSSPLLRDRGHEQYF.

This clone was seen only a few times. At the DNA level, this CDR3 is encoded by other sequences in the same sample as well. The V call is TRBV29-1, the J call TRBJ1-2, with D tentatively TRBD1 (5 bases). V was cut by 3 bases and J by 5 bases, with 7 bases left in between. The CDR3 has 11 amino acids. The germline V gene has CDR1 SQVTM and CDR2 ANQGSEA. CDR3 DNA sequence: TGCAGCGTTGACAGGGAGTATGGCTACACCTTC. Protein sequence: CSVDREYGYTF.